This T cell receptor beta chain was captured by sequencing in a study of CD8 T cells in Susac syndrome. Study at large: Treatment status at blood draw for the Susac syndrome patients was therapy-naive, corticosteroids, or intravenous immunoglobulin alone.

Patients with Susac syndrome met the recently defined diagnostic criteria for definite or probable disease. TEMRA cells were FACS-enriched and CD8+ and CD4+ T cells negatively isolated. The RNA input was roughly 0.45 to 1 ug, and it was reverse transcribed with random hexamers. Amplification of TCR beta CDR3 spanned 54 Vbeta and 13 Jbeta via immunoSEQ multiplex PCR. MiXCR, applied by TCRdb to the immunoSEQ multiplex PCR reads, yields one record per CDR3 protein. This table holds about 180,000 distinct CDR3 sequences, 85% to 95% found once. This clonotype was counted only a few times. The germline V gene encodes CDR1 LGHDT and CDR2 YNNKEL (reference sequence). V was shortened by 2 bases and J by 0 bases, with 2 bases between the two germline ends. The CDR3 is made up of 12 amino acids.

Specimen: CD4+ T cells from PBMCs. This receptor was obtained from a human donor with Susac syndrome. This chain uses TRBV3-1 with TRBJ2-7, with D hard to call. CDR3 nucleotides: TGTGCCAGCAGCCAATCCTCCTACGAGCAGTACTTC. It translates to CASSQSSYEQYF.